Listed here are 2 T cell receptor beta chains from one sample, sequenced in a study of blood T cell repertoires in COVID-19. Produced via immunoSEQ multiplex PCR; TCRdb's table is partial and in-frame only. The sample has a few hundred thousand clones; more than 75% are singletons. Input material: peripheral blood. All receptors derive from a man older than 75 with acute or convalescent COVID-19.

This chain joins TRBV6-5 and TRBJ1-4, with TRBD1 as a possible D gene (6 bases). The germline V gene has CDR1 MNHEY and CDR2 SVGAGI. With 7 bases removed from V and 8 bases from J, the gap between germline ends came to 17 bases. The CDR3 contains 14 residues. The CDR3 here is CASTSRGEGEKLFF. CDR3 in DNA: TGTGCCAGCACCTCAAGGGGGGAGGGGGAAAAACTGTTTTTT.

This rearrangement joins TRBV7-9 to TRBJ2-5; 7 positions match TRBD2. With V trimmed by 5 bases and J by 2 bases, 8 bases remained unmatched. Germline CDR1 SEHNR, CDR2 FQNEAQ (reference sequence). The CDR3 runs to 15 residues. For the CDR3, the DNA is TGTGCCAGCAGCGCCCGGGGGGTCCTGCAAGAGACCCAGTACTTC. This codes for CASSARGVLQETQYF.